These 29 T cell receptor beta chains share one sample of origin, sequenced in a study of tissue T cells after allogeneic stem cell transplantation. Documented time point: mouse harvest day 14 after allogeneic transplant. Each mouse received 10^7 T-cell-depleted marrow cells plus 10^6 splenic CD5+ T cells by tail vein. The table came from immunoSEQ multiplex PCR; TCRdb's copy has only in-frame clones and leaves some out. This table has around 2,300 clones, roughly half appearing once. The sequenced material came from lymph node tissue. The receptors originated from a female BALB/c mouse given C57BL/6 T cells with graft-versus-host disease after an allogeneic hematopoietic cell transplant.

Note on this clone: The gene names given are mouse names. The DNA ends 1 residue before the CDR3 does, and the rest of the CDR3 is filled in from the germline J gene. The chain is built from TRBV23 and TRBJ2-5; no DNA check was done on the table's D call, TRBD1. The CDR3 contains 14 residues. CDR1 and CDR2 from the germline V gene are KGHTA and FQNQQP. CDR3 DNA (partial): TGCTCCAGCAGTCCCACGGGGAGGGGGGACACCCAGTAC. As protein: CSSSPTGRGDTQY. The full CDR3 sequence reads CSSSPTGRGDTQYF.

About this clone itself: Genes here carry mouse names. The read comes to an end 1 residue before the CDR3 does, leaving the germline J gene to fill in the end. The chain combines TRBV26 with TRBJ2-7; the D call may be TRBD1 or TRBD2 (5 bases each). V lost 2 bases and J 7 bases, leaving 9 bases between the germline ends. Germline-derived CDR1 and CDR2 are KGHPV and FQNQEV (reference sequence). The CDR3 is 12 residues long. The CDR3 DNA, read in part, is TGTGCCAGCAGTCTGGGGGGAGGGGAACAGTAC. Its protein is CASSLGGGEQY. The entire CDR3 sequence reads CASSLGGGEQYF. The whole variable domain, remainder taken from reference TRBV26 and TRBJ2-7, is NSKVIQTPRYLVKGQGQKAKMRCIPEKGHPVVFWYQQNKNNEFKFLINFQNQEVLQQIDMTEKRFSAECPSNSPCSLEIQSSEAGDSALYLCASSLGGGEQYFGPGTRLTVL.

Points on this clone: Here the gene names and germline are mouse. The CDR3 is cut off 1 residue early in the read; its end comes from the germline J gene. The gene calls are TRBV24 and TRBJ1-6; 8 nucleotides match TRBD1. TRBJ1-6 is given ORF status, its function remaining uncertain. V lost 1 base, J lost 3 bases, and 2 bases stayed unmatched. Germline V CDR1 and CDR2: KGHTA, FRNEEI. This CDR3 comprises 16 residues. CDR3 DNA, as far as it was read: TGTGCCAGCAGTCTGTCGGACAGGGTCTATAATTCGCCCCTCTAC. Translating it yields CASSLSDRVYNSPLY. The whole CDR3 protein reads CASSLSDRVYNSPLYF.

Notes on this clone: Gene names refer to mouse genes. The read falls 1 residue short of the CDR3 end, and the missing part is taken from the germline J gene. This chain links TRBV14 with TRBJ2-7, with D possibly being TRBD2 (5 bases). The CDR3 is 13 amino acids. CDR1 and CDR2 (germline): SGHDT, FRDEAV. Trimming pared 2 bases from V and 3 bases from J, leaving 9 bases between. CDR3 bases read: TGTGCCAGCAGTTTGCTGGGTATCTATGAACAGTAC. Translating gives CASSLLGIYEQY. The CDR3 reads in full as CASSLLGIYEQYF.

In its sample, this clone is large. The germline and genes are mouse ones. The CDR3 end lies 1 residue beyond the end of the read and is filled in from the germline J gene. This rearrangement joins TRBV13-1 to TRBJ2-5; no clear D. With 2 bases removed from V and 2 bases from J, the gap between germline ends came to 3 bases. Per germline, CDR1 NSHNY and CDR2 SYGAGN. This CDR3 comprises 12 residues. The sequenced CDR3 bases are TGTGCCAGCAGTGACATCCAAGACACCCAGTAC. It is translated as CASSDIQDTQY. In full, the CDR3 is CASSDIQDTQYF.

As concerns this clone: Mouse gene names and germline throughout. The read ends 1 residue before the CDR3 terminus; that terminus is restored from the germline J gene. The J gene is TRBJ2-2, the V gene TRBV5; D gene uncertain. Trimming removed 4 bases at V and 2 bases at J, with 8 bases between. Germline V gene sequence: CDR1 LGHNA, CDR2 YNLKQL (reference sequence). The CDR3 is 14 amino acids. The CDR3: CASSLTENTGQLYF. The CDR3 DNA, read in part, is TGTGCCAGCAGCCTCACTGAGAACACCGGGCAGCTCTAC.

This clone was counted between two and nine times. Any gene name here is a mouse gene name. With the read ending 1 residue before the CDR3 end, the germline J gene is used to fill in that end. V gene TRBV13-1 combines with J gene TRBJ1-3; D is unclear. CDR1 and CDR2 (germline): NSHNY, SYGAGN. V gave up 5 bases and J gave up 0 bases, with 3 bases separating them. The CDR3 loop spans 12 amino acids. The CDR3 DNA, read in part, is TGTGCCAGCAGAGATTCTGGAAATACGCTCTAT. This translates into CASRDSGNTLY. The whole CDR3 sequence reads CASRDSGNTLYF.

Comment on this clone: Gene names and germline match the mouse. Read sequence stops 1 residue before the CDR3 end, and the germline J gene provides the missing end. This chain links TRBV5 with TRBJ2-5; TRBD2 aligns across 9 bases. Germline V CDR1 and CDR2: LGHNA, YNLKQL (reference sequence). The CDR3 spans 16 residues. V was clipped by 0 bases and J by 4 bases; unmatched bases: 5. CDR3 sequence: CASSQDDLGGEDTQYF. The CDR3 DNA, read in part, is TGTGCCAGCAGCCAAGATGATCTGGGGGGGGAAGACACCCAGTAC.

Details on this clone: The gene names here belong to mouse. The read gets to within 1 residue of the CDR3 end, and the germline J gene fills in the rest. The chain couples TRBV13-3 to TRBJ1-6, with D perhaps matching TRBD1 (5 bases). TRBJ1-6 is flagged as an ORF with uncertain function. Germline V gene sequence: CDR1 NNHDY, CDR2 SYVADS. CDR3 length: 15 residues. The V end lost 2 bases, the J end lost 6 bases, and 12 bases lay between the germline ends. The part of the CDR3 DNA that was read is TGTGCCAGCAGTGAGGGGGGGAGAGTTAATTCGCCCCTCTAC. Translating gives CASSEGGRVNSPLY. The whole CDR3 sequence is CASSEGGRVNSPLYF.

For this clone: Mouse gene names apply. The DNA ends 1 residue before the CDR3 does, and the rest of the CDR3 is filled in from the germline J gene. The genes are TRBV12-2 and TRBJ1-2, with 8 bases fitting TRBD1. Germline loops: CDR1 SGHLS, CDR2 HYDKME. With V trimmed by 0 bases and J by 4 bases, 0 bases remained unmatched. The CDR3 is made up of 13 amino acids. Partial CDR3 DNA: TGTGCCAGCTCTCTCGACAGGGGCTCCGACTACACC. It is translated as CASSLDRGSDYT. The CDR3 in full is CASSLDRGSDYTF.

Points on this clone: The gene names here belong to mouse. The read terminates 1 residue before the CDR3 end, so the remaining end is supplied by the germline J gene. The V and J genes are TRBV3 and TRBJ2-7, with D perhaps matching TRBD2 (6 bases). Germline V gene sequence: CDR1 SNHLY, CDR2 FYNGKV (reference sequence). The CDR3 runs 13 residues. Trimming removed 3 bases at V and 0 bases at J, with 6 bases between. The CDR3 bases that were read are TGTGCCAGCAGCTTTGGGGGCTCCTATGAACAGTAC. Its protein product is CASSFGGSYEQY. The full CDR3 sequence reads CASSFGGSYEQYF. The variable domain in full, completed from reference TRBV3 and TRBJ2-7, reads GPKVLQIPSHQIIDMGQMVTLNCDPVSNHLYFYWYKQILGQQMEFLVNFYNGKVMEKSKLFKDQFSVERPDGSYFTLKIQPTALEDSAVYFCASSFGGSYEQYFGPGTRLTVL.

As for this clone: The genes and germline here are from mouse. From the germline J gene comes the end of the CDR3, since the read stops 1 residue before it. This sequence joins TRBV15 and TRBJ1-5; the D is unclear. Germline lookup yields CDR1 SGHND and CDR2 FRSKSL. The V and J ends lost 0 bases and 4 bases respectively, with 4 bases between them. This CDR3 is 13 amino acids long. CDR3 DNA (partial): TGTGCCAGCAGTTTAGCCGGGAACCAGGCTCCGCTT. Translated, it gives CASSLAGNQAPL. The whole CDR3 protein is CASSLAGNQAPLF.

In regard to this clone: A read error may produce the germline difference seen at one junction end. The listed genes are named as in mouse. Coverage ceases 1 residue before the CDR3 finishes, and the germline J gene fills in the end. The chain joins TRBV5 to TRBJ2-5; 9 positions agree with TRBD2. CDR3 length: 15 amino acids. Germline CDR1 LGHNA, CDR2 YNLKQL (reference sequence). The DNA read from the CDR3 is TGTGCCAGCAGCCAAGAGTTGGGGGGGCAAGACGCCCAGTAC. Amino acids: CASSQELGGQDAQY. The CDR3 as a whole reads CASSQELGGQDAQYF.

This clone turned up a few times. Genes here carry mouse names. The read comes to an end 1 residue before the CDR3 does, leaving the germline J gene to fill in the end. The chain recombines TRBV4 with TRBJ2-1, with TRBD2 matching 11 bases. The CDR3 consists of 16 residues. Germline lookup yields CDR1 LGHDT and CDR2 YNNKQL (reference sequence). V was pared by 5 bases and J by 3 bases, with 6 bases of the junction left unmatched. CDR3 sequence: CASSPDWGALYAEQFF. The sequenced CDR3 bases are TGTGCCAGCAGCCCGGACTGGGGGGCCCTCTATGCTGAGCAGTTC.

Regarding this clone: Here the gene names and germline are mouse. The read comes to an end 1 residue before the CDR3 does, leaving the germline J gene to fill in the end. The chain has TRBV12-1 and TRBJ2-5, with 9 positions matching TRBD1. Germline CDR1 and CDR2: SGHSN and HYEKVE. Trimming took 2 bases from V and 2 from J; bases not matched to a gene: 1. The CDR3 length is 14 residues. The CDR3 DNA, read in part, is TGTGCCAGCTCTCCGGGACAGGGCCAAGACACCCAGTAC. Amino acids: CASSPGQGQDTQY. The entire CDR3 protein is CASSPGQGQDTQYF.

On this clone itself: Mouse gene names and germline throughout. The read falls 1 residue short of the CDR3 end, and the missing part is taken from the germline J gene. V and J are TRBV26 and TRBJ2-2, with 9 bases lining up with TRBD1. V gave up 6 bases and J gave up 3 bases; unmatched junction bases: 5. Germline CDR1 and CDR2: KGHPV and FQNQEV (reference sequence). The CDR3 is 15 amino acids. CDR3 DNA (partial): TGTGCCAGCAGACACAGGGGGCGCGACACCGGGCAGCTCTAC. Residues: CASRHRGRDTGQLY. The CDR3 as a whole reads CASRHRGRDTGQLYF.

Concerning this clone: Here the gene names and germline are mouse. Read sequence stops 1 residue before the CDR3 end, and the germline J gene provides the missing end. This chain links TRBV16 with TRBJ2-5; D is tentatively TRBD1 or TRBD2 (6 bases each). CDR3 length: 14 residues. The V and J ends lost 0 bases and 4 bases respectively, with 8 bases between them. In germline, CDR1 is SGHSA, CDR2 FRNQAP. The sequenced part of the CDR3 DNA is TGTGCAAGCAGCTTAGATGGGGGCGAAGACACCCAGTAC. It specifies CASSLDGGEDTQY. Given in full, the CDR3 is CASSLDGGEDTQYF.

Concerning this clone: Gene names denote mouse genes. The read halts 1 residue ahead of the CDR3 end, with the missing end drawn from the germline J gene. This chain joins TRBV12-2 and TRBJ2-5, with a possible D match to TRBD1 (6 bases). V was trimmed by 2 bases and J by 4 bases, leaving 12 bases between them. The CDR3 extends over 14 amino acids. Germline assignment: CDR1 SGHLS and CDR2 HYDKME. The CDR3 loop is CASSPGQGKDTQYF. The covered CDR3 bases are TGTGCCAGCTCTCCTGGCCAGGGGAAAGACACCCAGTAC.

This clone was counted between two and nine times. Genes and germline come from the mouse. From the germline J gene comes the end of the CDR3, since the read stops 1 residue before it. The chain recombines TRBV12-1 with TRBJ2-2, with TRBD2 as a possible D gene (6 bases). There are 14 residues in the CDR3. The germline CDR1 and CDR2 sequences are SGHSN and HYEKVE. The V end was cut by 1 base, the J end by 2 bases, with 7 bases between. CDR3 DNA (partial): TGTGCCAGCTCTCTTCTGGGGAACACCGGGCAGCTCTAC. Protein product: CASSLLGNTGQLY. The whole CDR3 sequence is CASSLLGNTGQLYF. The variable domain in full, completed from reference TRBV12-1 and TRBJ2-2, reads DSGVVQSPRHIIKEKGGRSVLTCIPISGHSNVVWYQQTLGKELKFLIQHYEKVERDKGFLPSRFSVQQFDDYHSEMNMSALELEDSAMYFCASSLLGNTGQLYFGEGSKLTVL.

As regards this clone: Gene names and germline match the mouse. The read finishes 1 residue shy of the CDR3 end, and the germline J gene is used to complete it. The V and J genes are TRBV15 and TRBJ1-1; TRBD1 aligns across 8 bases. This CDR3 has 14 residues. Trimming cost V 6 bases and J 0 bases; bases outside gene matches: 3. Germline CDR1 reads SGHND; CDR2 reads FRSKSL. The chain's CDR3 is CASSTGGSNTEVFF. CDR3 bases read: TGTGCCAGCAGCACAGGGGGTTCAAACACAGAAGTCTTC.

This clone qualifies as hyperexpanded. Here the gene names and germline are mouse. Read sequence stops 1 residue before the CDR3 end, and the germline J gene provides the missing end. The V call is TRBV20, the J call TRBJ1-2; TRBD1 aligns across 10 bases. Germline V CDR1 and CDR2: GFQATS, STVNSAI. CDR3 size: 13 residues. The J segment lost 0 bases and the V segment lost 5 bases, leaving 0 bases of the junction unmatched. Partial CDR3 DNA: TGTGGTGCTGGACAGGGGGCAAACTCCGACTACACC. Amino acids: CGAGQGANSDYT. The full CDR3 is CGAGQGANSDYTF.

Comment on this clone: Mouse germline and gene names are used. The sequenced CDR3 bases are TGTGCCTGGAGTGGGACTGGGGGGGTTTTTGCTGAGCAGTTC. Residues: CAWSGTGGVFAEQF. The full CDR3 sequence reads CAWSGTGGVFAEQFF. The chain combines TRBV31 with TRBJ2-1; TRBD2 aligns across 13 bases. With the read ending 1 residue before the CDR3 end, the germline J gene is used to fill in that end. The germline V gene encodes CDR1 GKSSPN and CDR2 SITVG. The V segment lost 2 bases and the J segment 6 bases; nucleotides outside the gene matches: 4. This CDR3 comprises 15 residues.

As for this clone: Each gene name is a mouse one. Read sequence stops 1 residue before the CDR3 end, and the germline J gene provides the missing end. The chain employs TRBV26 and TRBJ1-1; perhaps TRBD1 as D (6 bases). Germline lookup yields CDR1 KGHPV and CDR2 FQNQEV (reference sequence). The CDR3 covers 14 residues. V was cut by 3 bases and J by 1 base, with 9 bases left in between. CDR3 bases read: TGTGCCAGCAGTCTAAACAGGGAAAACACAGAAGTCTTC. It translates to CASSLNRENTEVF. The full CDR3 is CASSLNRENTEVFF.

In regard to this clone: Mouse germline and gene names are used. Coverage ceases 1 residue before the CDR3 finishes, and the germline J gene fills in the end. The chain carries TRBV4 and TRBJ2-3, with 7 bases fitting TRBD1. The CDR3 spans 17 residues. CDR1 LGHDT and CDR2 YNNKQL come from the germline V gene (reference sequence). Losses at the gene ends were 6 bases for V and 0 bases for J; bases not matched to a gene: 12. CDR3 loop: CASSPGQPRSSAETLYF. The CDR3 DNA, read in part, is TGTGCCAGCAGTCCGGGACAGCCTAGGTCTAGTGCAGAAACGCTGTAT.

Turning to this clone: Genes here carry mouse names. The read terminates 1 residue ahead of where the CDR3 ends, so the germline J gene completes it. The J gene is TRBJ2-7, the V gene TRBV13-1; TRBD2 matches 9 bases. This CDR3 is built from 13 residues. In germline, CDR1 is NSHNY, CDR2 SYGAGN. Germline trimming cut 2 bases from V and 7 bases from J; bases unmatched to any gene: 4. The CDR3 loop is CASSETGGWEQYF. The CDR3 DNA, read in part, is TGTGCCAGCAGTGAAACTGGGGGGTGGGAACAGTAC.

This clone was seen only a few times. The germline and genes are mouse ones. Incomplete CDR3 DNA: TGTGCAAGCAGCTTAGTCAGGGGCGCTAACACAGAAGTCTTC. It encodes CASSLVRGANTEVF. In full, the CDR3 reads CASSLVRGANTEVFF. This sequence joins TRBV16 and TRBJ1-1, with a possible D match to TRBD1 (6 bases). The sequence runs out 1 residue before the end of the CDR3; the remainder is reconstructed from the germline J gene. Between the trimmed V and J ends, which lost 1 base and 2 bases, there was a span of 11 bases. Germline V gene lookup returns CDR1 SGHSA and CDR2 FRNQAP. The CDR3 consists of 15 residues.

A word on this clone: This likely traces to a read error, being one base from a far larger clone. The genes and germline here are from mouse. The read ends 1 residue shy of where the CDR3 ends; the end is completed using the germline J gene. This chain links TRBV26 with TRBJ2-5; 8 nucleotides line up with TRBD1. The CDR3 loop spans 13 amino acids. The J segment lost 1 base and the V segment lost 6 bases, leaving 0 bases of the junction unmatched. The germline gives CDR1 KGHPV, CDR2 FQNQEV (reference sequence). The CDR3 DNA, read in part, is TGTGCCAGCAGGGACAGGGACCAAGACACCCAGTAC. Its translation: CASRDRDQDTQY. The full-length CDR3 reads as CASRDRDQDTQYF. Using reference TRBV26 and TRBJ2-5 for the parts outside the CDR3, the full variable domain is NSKVIQTPRYLVKGQGQKAKMRCIPEKGHPVVFWYQQNKNNEFKFLINFQNQEVLQQIDMTEKRFSAECPSNSPCSLEIQSSEAGDSALYLCASRDRDQDTQYFGPGTRLLVL.

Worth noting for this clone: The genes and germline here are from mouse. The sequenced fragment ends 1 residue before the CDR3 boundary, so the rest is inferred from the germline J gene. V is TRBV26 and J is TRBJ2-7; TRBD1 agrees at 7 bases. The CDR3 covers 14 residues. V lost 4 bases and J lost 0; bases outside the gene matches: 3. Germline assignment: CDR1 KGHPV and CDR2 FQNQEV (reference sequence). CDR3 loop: CASSPRQGSYEQYF. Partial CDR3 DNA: TGTGCCAGCAGTCCTCGACAGGGCTCCTATGAACAGTAC.

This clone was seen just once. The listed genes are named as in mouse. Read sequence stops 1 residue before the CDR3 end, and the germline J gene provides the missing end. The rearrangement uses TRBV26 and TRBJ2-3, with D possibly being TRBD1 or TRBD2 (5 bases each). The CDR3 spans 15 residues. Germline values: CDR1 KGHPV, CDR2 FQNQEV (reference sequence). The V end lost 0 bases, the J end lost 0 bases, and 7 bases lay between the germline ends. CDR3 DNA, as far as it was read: TGTGCCAGCAGTCTGTCCCGGGACAGTGCAGAAACGCTGTAT. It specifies CASSLSRDSAETLY. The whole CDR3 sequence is CASSLSRDSAETLYF.